The rows below give T cell receptor beta chains drawn from one sample of a study of cytomegalovirus exposure and HLA in healthy donors. Profiling relied on immunoSEQ multiplex PCR, and the TCRdb table lists in-frame clones only, not all of them. This table has about 79,000 clones, 93% appearing once. Sequencing was carried out using PBMCs. Receptors originate from a woman in her 30s in good health and CMV-seronegative. Both conserved end residues are part of each CDR3. Size is omitted from some rows. Given values are once, few, many or a class for expanded clones.

v_call	clone_size	j_call	cdr3_aa
TRBV18	NA	TRBJ1-1	CASSPPGTTSNTEAFF
TRBV7-9	NA	TRBJ2-3	CASSLFSGGTDTQYF
TRBV7-9	NA	TRBJ1-4	CASSLTITHATNEKLFF
TRBV10-3	NA	TRBJ2-5	CAIRGGQGVETQYF
TRBV7-8	NA	TRBJ2-1	CASSLYSGGFGEQFF
TRBV30	NA	TRBJ2-7	CAWSVKGAYEQYF
TRBV9	few	TRBJ1-1	CASSVSGQGEAFF
TRBV4-1	NA	TRBJ1-6	CASSREGQAENSPLHF
TRBV7-8	NA	TRBJ2-4	CASSLGSSGKNIQYF
TRBV5-1	NA	TRBJ1-3	CASSTTPDSGSGNTIYF
TRBV5-4	NA	TRBJ2-2	CASTQRGGQGGELFF
TRBV7-9	NA	TRBJ1-2	CASSLARADRRDGYTF
TRBV6-5	NA	TRBJ2-5	CASSPPSSLETQYF
TRBV5-1	NA	TRBJ1-1	CASSLLPPGQGGYATEAFF
TRBV6-1	NA	TRBJ1-4	CASTLGAANEKLFF
TRBV4-2	once	TRBJ2-3	CASSQDAGRAHTDTQYF
TRBV11-2	NA	TRBJ2-7	CASSYTSGGAREQYF
TRBV7-8	NA	TRBJ1-1	CASSLGRGHGVYTEAFF
TRBV5-1	NA	TRBJ2-6	CASGRDSSSGANVLTF
TRBV2	NA	TRBJ2-4	CASSERDRESF
TRBV19	NA	TRBJ2-1	CASRSGLAGSSYNEQFF
TRBV5-1	NA	TRBJ2-3	CASSPGGSTDTQYF
TRBV4-3	NA	TRBJ1-5	CASSQDRRGNQPQHF
TRBV5-1	NA	TRBJ1-2	CASSRGQGSSNYGYTF
TRBV5-1	NA	TRBJ1-5	CASSAGQGNNQPQHF
TRBV5-1	NA	TRBJ1-2	CASSPLDSEVYGYTF
TRBV6-1	NA	TRBJ1-1	CASSAKEGNTEAFF
TRBV4-1	NA	TRBJ2-7	CASSLKSTGTQSPYEQYF
TRBV7-9	NA	TRBJ2-1	CASSLGRVQGTYEQFF
TRBV9	once	TRBJ2-3	CASSVGADRGLSGDTQYF
TRBV10-3	NA	TRBJ1-2	CATTPTGAFGGYTF
TRBV5-1	once	TRBJ2-3	CARSWAGGGVTDTQYF
TRBV6-5	NA	TRBJ1-2	CASSYAEGARSYGYTF
TRBV6-5	NA	TRBJ2-7	CASSSQDRGFYEQYF
TRBV7-2	NA	TRBJ1-4	CASRPDRGNEKLFF
TRBV25-1	NA	TRBJ1-2	CASREGLHYGYTF
TRBV7-9	NA	TRBJ2-2	CASSLGTRVTGELFF
TRBV27	NA	TRBJ1-1	CASSEYGNTEAFF
TRBV2	NA	TRBJ2-2	CASSLKYSSGELFF